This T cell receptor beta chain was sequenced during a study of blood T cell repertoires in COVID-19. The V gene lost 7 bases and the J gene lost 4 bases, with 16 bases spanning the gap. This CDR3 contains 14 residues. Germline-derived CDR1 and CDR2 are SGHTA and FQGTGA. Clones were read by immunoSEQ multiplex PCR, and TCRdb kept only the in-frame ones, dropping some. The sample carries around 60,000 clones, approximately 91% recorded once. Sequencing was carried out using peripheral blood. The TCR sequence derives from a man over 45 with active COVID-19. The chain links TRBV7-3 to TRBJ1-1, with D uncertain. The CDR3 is CASIQSLFGTEAFF. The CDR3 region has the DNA TGTGCCAGCATCCAGTCCCTTTTTGGCACTGAAGCTTTCTTT.